One and the same sample provided the 12 T cell receptor beta chains below, sequenced in a study of shared clonotypes between healthy human individuals. Repertoires were generated with immunoSEQ multiplex PCR, while TCRdb's copy carries only in-frame clones and drops some. The sample contains about 2.4 million clones, roughly 93% of which appear only once. Sequenced sample: naive CD4+ T cells from PBMCs. Subset specified: CD45RA+ positively selected. The receptors were sampled from a man aged 18-30 years in good health. Some clones in this sample may be carry-over from other donors' samples.

The sample holds a few counts of this clone. This chain joins TRBV29-1 and TRBJ1-1; a possible D gene is TRBD1 (6 bases). V lost 2 bases and J 0 bases, leaving 10 bases between the germline ends. CDR1 is SQVTM, CDR2 ANQGSEA, per germline. There are 14 residues in the CDR3. The CDR3 region is CSVELRQVNTEAFF. CDR3 nucleotide sequence: TGCAGCGTTGAATTGAGACAGGTGAACACTGAAGCTTTCTTT. Full variable domain (missing parts from reference TRBV29-1 and TRBJ1-1): SAVISQKPSRDICQRGTSLTIQCQVDSQVTMMFWYRQQPGQSLTLIATANQGSEATYESGFVIDKFPISRPNLTFSTLTVSNMSPEDSSIYLCSVELRQVNTEAFFGQGTRLTVV.

The V call is TRBV7-2, the J call TRBJ2-5; D is ambiguous. The CDR3 is made up of 14 amino acids. The germline V gene encodes CDR1 SGHTA and CDR2 FQGNSA. V was trimmed by 2 bases and J by 7 bases, leaving 14 bases between them. The CDR3 loop reads CASSLSGIPGTQYF. The CDR3 DNA reads TGTGCCAGCAGCTTAAGTGGAATTCCAGGGACCCAGTACTTC.

The chain employs TRBV6-9 and TRBJ2-3; TRBD1 is a possible D gene (5 bases). The CDR3 extends over 11 amino acids. Between the trimmed V and J ends, which lost 5 bases and 14 bases, there was a span of 14 bases. Germline CDR1 reads MNHGY; CDR2 reads SVAAGI. CDR3 bases: TGTGCCAGCAGTGAATTGGGGCCGGGGTATTTT. Amino acids: CASSELGPGYF.

This clone occurred once. V is TRBV7-7 and J is TRBJ2-7; D possibly corresponds to TRBD2 (6 bases). This CDR3 region has 14 residues. Trimming pared 6 bases from V and 5 bases from J, leaving 17 bases between. Per the germline V gene, CDR1 is SSHAT and CDR2 is FNYEAQ (reference sequence). The CDR3 DNA reads as TGTGCCAGCAGTCCAGGACGGGGGAGCCACGAGCAGTACTTC. Translating gives CASSPGRGSHEQYF.

This clone has just a few counts. The V and J genes are TRBV3-1 (or the pseudogene TRBV3-2) and TRBJ1-1; D call uncertain. The germline V gene has CDR1 LGHDT and CDR2 YNNKEL (reference sequence). The CDR3 is 9 residues long. V was trimmed by 0 bases and J by 10 bases, leaving 0 bases between them. This CDR3 is CASSQEAFF. In DNA, the CDR3 is TGTGCCAGCAGCCAAGAAGCTTTCTTT.

The chain carries TRBV6-6 and TRBJ1-1, with D tentatively TRBD1 (6 bases). V lost 4 bases and J 3 bases, leaving 12 bases between the germline ends. The CDR3 extends over 14 amino acids. The germline CDR1 and CDR2 sequences are MNHNY and SVGAGI (reference sequence). The CDR3 DNA reads as TGTGCCAGCAGTTCTACGGGGGCCCACACTGAAGCTTTCTTT. Encoded protein: CASSSTGAHTEAFF.

CDR3 DNA: TGTGCCAGCAGCTGGACAGGGAGCTCCTACGAGCAGTACTTC. As protein: CASSWTGSSYEQYF. The chain recombines TRBV5-4 with TRBJ2-7, with 8 bases lining up with TRBD1. This CDR3 region has 14 residues. V was clipped by 3 bases and J by 0 bases; unmatched bases: 2. In germline, CDR1 is SGHNT, CDR2 YYREEE (reference sequence).

The table lists this clone with a count of one. The chain employs TRBV18 and TRBJ2-6; D is unresolved. The V end was cut by 8 bases, the J end by 0 bases, with 11 bases between. The CDR3 is 15 amino acids. Germline CDR1 is KGHSH and CDR2 is LQKENI. CDR3 loop: CASAVAVSGANVLTF. CDR3 nucleotide sequence: TGTGCCAGCGCAGTGGCGGTCTCTGGGGCCAACGTCCTGACTTTC.

J is TRBJ1-6 and V is TRBV30; D is perhaps TRBD1 (5 bases). Between the trimmed V and J ends, which lost 1 base and 8 bases, there was a span of 9 bases. Germline CDR1 reads GTSNPN; CDR2 reads SVGIG (reference sequence). This CDR3 has 13 amino acids. The CDR3 coding sequence is TGTGCCTGGAGTGCAGGGCGTGATTCACCCCTCCACTTT. It specifies CAWSAGRDSPLHF.

This clone occurred once. This chain links TRBV6-1 with TRBJ1-1, with D uncertain. This CDR3 contains 13 residues. Germline CDR1 reads MNHNS; CDR2 reads SASEGT. V was cut by 2 bases and J by 7 bases, with 11 bases left in between. The CDR3 DNA sequence: TGTGCCAGCAGTGAAACGGGAGCCCTTGAAGCTTTCTTT. Its translation: CASSETGALEAFF.

Concerning this clone: The same CDR3 is also encoded by other DNA sequences in this sample. The chain is built from TRBV6-5 and TRBJ2-5, with D possibly being TRBD2 (6 bases). The V gene lost 0 bases and the J gene lost 1 base, with 12 bases spanning the gap. The CDR3 is made up of 16 amino acids. The germline V gene encodes CDR1 MNHEY and CDR2 SVGAGI. CDR3 bases: TGTGCCAGCAGTTACTCGAGCGGGCGCCCCCAAGAGACCCAGTACTTC. Translation: CASSYSSGRPQETQYF.

This chain links TRBV11-3 with TRBJ1-4; D remains ambiguous. Trimming removed 1 base at V and 3 bases at J, with 9 bases between. The germline V gene encodes CDR1 SGHNT and CDR2 YENEEA. This CDR3 contains 15 residues. For the CDR3, the DNA is TGTGCCAGCAGCTTAGGGGGAGCAGCTAATGAAAAACTGTTTTTT. Translation gives CASSLGGAANEKLFF.